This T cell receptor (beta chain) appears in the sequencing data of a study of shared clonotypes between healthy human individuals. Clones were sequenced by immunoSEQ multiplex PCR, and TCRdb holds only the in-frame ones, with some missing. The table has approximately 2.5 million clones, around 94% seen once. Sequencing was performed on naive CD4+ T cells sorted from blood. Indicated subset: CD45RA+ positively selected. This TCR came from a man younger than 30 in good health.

In nucleotides, the CDR3 is TGTGCCATCAGTGACGTCAGGGCTGCAGATACGCAGTATTTT. This sequence encodes CAISDVRAADTQYF. The chain links TRBV10-3 to TRBJ2-3, with a weak D call TRBD1 (5 bases). V lost 3 bases and J 4 bases, leaving 11 bases between the germline ends. Germline loops: CDR1 ENHRY, CDR2 SYGVKD. The CDR3 spans 14 residues.